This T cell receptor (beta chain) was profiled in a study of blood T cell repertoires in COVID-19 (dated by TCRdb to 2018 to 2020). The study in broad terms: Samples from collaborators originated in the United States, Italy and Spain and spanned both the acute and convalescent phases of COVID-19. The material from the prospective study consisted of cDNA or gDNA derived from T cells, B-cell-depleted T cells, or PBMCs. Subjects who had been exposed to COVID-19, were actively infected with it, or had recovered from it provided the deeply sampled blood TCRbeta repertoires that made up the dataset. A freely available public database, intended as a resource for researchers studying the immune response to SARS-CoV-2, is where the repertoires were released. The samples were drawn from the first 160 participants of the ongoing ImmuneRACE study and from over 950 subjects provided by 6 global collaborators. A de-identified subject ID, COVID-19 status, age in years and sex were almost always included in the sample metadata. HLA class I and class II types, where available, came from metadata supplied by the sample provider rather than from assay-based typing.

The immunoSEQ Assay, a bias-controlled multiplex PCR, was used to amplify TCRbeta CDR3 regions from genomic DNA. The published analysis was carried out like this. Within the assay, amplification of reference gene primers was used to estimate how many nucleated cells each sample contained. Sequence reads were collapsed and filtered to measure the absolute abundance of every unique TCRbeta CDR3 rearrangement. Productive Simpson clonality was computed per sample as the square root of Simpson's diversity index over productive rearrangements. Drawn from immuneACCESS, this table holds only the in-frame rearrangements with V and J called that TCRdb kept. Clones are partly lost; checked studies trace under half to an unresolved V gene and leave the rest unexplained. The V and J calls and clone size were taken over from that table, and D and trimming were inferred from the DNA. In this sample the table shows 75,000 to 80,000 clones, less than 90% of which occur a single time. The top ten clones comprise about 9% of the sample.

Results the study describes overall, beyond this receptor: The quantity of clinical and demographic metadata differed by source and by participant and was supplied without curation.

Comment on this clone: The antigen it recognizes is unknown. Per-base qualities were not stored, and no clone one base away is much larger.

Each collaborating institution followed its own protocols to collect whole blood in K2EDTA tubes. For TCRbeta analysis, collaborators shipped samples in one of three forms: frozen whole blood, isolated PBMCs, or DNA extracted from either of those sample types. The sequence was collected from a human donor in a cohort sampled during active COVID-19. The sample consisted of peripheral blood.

The base sequence is TGTGCCATCAGTGAGTCGGGCATCGACAATCAGCCCCAGCATTTT. The encoded protein is CAISESGIDNQPQHF. The chain joins TRBV10-3 to TRBJ1-5, with the D segment identity uncertain. The germline V gene sets CDR1 to ENHRY and CDR2 to SYGVKD. Trimming takes 0 bases from V and 3 bases from J, and the germline ends sit 9 bases apart. The CDR3 contains 15 residues, cysteine and phenylalanine counted. Only the CDR3 DNA stays, 45 bases, in frame from base 1.